Shown below are 9 T cell receptor beta chains from a single sample sequenced in a study of PD-1 blockade in classical Hodgkin lymphoma (dated by TCRdb to about 2020). The sample's time point label, decoded: cycle 1 day 1 (C1D1), immediately before nivolumab initiation. Every trial patient had relapsed after autologous stem cell transplantation, and cohorts A, B and C differed in prior brentuximab vedotin exposure. The receptor library was made with the immunoSEQ multiplex PCR assay. TCRdb limited this immuneACCESS table to in-frame rearrangements with V and J called. A share of clones is missing; checked studies link under half to unresolved V genes, and the rest is unexplained. This sample gives nearly 25,000 clones in total; 60% to 80% of them show up just once. The biggest ten clones account for around 6.5% of the sample. Sequences were derived from peripheral blood mononuclear cells (PBMCs), sampled at baseline. The source is a human donor with classical Hodgkin lymphoma.

In DNA, the CDR3 is TGTGCCAGCAGCTCGACGGGCTACGAGCAGTACTTC. Translating it yields CASSSTGYEQYF. The gene calls are TRBV7-9 and TRBJ2-7; D is unclear. Trimming stripped 4 bases from V and 3 bases from J, with 7 bases between. The germline CDR1 and CDR2 sequences are SEHNR and FQNEAQ (reference sequence). The CDR3 is 12 residues long.

This clone was picked up a small number of times. J is TRBJ1-2 and V is TRBV4-3, with a possible D match to TRBD1 (6 bases). The V gene's germline CDR1 is LGHNA and CDR2 YSLEER. The CDR3 contains 15 residues. V lost 2 bases and J lost 2, with 12 bases in between. The DNA of the CDR3 is TGCGCCAGCAGCCAACAACGGACAGCGAACTATGGCTACACCTTC. It codes for CASSQQRTANYGYTF.

Concerning this clone: The sample contains more than one DNA sequence encoding this CDR3. The chain is built from TRBV6-1 and TRBJ2-5; perhaps TRBD1 as D (6 bases). This CDR3 has 14 residues. Trimming cost V 6 bases and J 5 bases, with 16 bases left between them. The germline gives CDR1 MNHNS, CDR2 SASEGT. CDR3 residues: CASRMDRRKETQYF. The DNA for the CDR3 is TGTGCCAGCAGGATGGACAGACGAAAGGAGACCCAGTACTTC.

The chain has TRBV11-2 and TRBJ1-4; D not resolved. Germline V CDR1 and CDR2: SGHAT, FQNNGV. With 0 bases removed from V and 5 bases from J, the gap between germline ends came to 10 bases. There are 15 residues in the CDR3. Here the CDR3 DNA reads TGTGCCAGCAGCTTAGACCTGAACTCGAATGAAAAACTGTTTTTT. Translation: CASSLDLNSNEKLFF.

This chain connects TRBV6-1 to TRBJ1-2; maybe TRBD1 (6 bases). The CDR3 covers 15 residues. Germline assignment: CDR1 MNHNS and CDR2 SASEGT. Trimming took 3 bases from V and 2 from J, leaving 13 bases between them. DNA for the CDR3: TGTGCCAGCAGTGAGACAGGAGAATCGAACTATGGCTACACCTTC. Protein product: CASSETGESNYGYTF.

The chain has TRBV7-9 and TRBJ1-2, with D possibly TRBD1 on 6 matching bases. Per the germline V gene, CDR1 is SEHNR and CDR2 is FQNEAQ (reference sequence). The length of the CDR3 is 13 residues. Trimming pared 5 bases from V and 4 bases from J, leaving 11 bases between. In DNA, the CDR3 is TGTGCCAGCAGCCCACAGGGACCCTATGGCTACACCTTC. Translated, it gives CASSPQGPYGYTF.

As concerns this clone: An end of the junction does not agree with germline; a read error may underlie this. This chain connects TRBV7-7 to TRBJ2-2, with a tentative D call TRBD2 (6 bases). The CDR3 spans 16 residues. The V gene's germline CDR1 is SSHAT and CDR2 FNYEAQ (reference sequence). CDR3 in amino acids: CASSLAMGGAAGELFF. The CDR3, as DNA: TGTGCTAGCAGCTTAGCGATGGGGGGAGCTGCCGGGGAGCTGTTTTTT.

This clone showed up just a few times. The V and J genes are TRBV5-1 and TRBJ2-2, with D unclear. Trimming shortened V by 0 bases and J by 6 bases, and 9 bases separated the two germline ends. The CDR3 contains 14 residues. The germline V gene encodes CDR1 SGHRS and CDR2 YFSETQ. CDR3 residues: CASSLVPGSGELFF. Here the CDR3 DNA reads TGCGCCAGCAGCTTGGTTCCGGGCTCCGGGGAGCTGTTTTTT. The full variable domain, rest sourced from reference TRBV5-1 and TRBJ2-2, is KAGVTQTPRYLIKTRGQQVTLSCSPISGHRSVSWYQQTPGQGLQFLFEYFSETQRNKGNFPGRFSGRQFSNSRSEMNVSTLELGDSALYLCASSLVPGSGELFFGEGSRLTVL.

The rearrangement uses TRBV5-5 and TRBJ1-6, with 7 bases identical to TRBD1. The CDR3 consists of 16 residues. CDR1 and CDR2 (germline): SGHKS, YYEKEE (reference sequence). V shed 4 bases, J shed 4 bases, and the junction held 8 bases outside the gene matches. CDR3 bases: TGTGCCAGCAGCACCTTACAGGGGACTTATAATTCACCCCTCCACTTT. The encoded protein is CASSTLQGTYNSPLHF.